These 6 T cell receptor beta chains were sequenced from one sample in a study of shared T cell receptors in the human thymus. Produced via immunoSEQ multiplex PCR; TCRdb's table is partial and in-frame only. Of hundreds of thousands of clones in the sample, 88% are singletons; the top ten hold approximately 0.011%. This same sample was also taken into another study, of human thymus T cells.

Specimen: thymocytes. Receptors were obtained from a boy under three years old with a congenital heart defect.

This rearrangement joins TRBV28 to TRBJ2-1, with 8 bases aligning to TRBD1. The germline gives CDR1 MDHEN, CDR2 SYDVKM. The CDR3 is made up of 16 amino acids. V shed 5 bases, J shed 6 bases, and the junction held 12 bases outside the gene matches. Here the CDR3 DNA reads TGTGCCAGCAGTGAGGGAGGACAGGGATGGCGCAATGAGCAGTTCTTC. It specifies CASSEGGQGWRNEQFF.

This clone occurred once. This sequence joins TRBV15 and TRBJ2-7; TRBD2 aligns across 16 bases. The J segment lost 1 base and the V segment lost 0 bases, leaving 6 bases of the junction unmatched. This CDR3 is 19 amino acids long. Germline values: CDR1 LNHNV, CDR2 YYDKDF (reference sequence). The CDR3: CATSRDPTGLAGGSYEQYF. The CDR3 DNA is TGTGCCACCAGCAGAGATCCAACGGGACTAGCGGGGGGGTCCTACGAGCAGTACTTC.

The V call is TRBV4-1, the J call TRBJ2-5; possible D gene TRBD1, 5 bases. The V gene lost 1 base and the J gene lost 5 bases, with 11 bases spanning the gap. Looked up from germline, CDR1 is MGHRA and CDR2 is YSYEKL. The CDR3 covers 14 residues. CDR3 DNA sequence: TGCGCCAGCAGCCAAGTAAGGGGTGGCGAGACCCAGTACTTC. It specifies CASSQVRGGETQYF.

This chain uses TRBV5-6 with TRBJ1-2; maybe TRBD1 (5 bases). Germline loops: CDR1 SGHDT, CDR2 YYEEEE. V was clipped by 2 bases and J by 2 bases, with 7 bases between them. CDR3 length: 13 residues. In nucleotides, the CDR3 is TGTGCCAGCAGCTTCTCAGGGAACTATGGCTACACCTTC. Its translation: CASSFSGNYGYTF.

CDR3 amino acids: CASSEVQDRGNFFGYTF. In nucleotides, the CDR3 is TGTGCCAGCAGTGAAGTGCAGGACAGGGGGAATTTCTTTGGCTACACCTTC. The V and J genes are TRBV6-1 and TRBJ1-2; TRBD1 agrees at 10 bases. CDR3 size: 17 residues. J lost 7 bases, V lost 1 base, and 12 bases had no gene match. The germline V gene has CDR1 MNHNS and CDR2 SASEGT.

The rearrangement links TRBV11-1 to TRBJ2-7, with 9 bases identical to TRBD2. This CDR3 is 15 amino acids long. Germline CDR1 reads SGHAT; CDR2 reads FQDESV (reference sequence). V trimming: 2 bases; J trimming: 2 bases; junction bases outside the gene matches: 4. CDR3 sequence: CASSLSREGPYEQYF. The CDR3 nucleotides are TGTGCCAGCAGCTTATCGCGGGAGGGCCCCTACGAGCAGTACTTC. Filled out from reference TRBV11-1 and TRBJ2-7, the complete variable domain reads EAEVAQSPRYKITEKSQAVAFWCDPISGHATLYWYRQILGQGPELLVQFQDESVVDDSQLPKDRFSAERLKGVDSTLKIQPAELGDSAMYLCASSLSREGPYEQYFGPGTRLTVT.